These 27 T cell receptor beta chains came from one sample sequenced in a study of blood T cell repertoires in COVID-19. Data came from immunoSEQ multiplex PCR; TCRdb stores just in-frame clones and leaves some out. The sample has approximately 46,000 clones; roughly nine tenths are singletons. The sequenced sample was peripheral blood. These receptors all stem from a man aged 60 to 75 with active or convalescent COVID-19.

The rearrangement joins TRBV3-1 (or the pseudogene TRBV3-2) to TRBJ1-2, with D unresolved. The germline gives CDR1 LGHDT, CDR2 YNNKEL (reference sequence). CDR3 size: 19 residues. V dropped 0 bases and J dropped 4 bases, with 24 bases sitting between them. The CDR3 DNA is TGTGCCAGCAGCCAAGATCTTGGTCGCGGTAGACTTGAGGGCTATGGCTACACCTTC. Its translation is CASSQDLGRGRLEGYGYTF.

This clone has only one observation. The J gene is TRBJ2-2, the V gene TRBV7-2; 7 nucleotides line up with TRBD1. This CDR3 region has 15 residues. From germline, CDR1 is SGHTA and CDR2 FQGNSA. J was trimmed by 6 bases and V by 2 bases; bases with no gene match: 6. The CDR3 nucleotides read TGTGCCAGCAGCTTAACAGGGGAAGGGCCCGGGGAGCTGTTTTTT. This sequence encodes CASSLTGEGPGELFF.

V usage is TRBV7-9 and J usage is TRBJ1-2; TRBD1 matches at 7 bases. Germline lookup yields CDR1 SEHNR and CDR2 FQNEAQ (reference sequence). The trim removed 5 bases at V and 4 bases at J, leaving 10 bases unmatched. This CDR3 is built from 15 residues. The CDR3 DNA sequence: TGTGCCAGCAGCCCACCACGACAGGGAGGCTATGGCTACACCTTC. Amino acids: CASSPPRQGGYGYTF. The variable domain in full, with the rest retrieved from reference TRBV7-9 and TRBJ1-2, is DTGVSQNPRHKITKRGQNVTFRCDPISEHNRLYWYRQTLGQGPEFLTYFQNEAQLEKSRLLSDRFSAERPKGSFSTLEIQRTEQGDSAMYLCASSPPRQGGYGYTFGSGTRLTVV.

The V and J genes are TRBV9 and TRBJ1-6, with TRBD1 matching 7 bases. V was clipped by 3 bases and J by 5 bases; unmatched bases: 5. CDR1 is SGDLS and CDR2 is YYNGEE in the germline V gene. The CDR3 consists of 15 residues. The CDR3 nucleotides are TGTGCCAGCAGCGGACAGGGTCTAAATAATTCACCCCTCCACTTT. It is translated as CASSGQGLNNSPLHF. Drawing the rest from reference TRBV9 and TRBJ1-6, the complete variable domain is DSGVTQTPKHLITATGQRVTLRCSPRSGDLSVYWYQQSLDQGLQFLIQYYNGEERAKGNILERFSAQQFPDLHSELNLSSLELGDSALYFCASSGQGLNNSPLHFGNGTRLTVT.

The table lists this clone with a few counts. This sequence joins TRBV4-2 and TRBJ1-2, with D maybe TRBD1 (6 bases). The length of the CDR3 is 14 residues. V was shortened by 0 bases and J by 8 bases, with 13 bases between the two germline ends. The germline V gene encodes CDR1 LGHNA and CDR2 YNFKEQ. Here the CDR3 reads CASSQDGQMWGYTF. CDR3 sequence (DNA): TGTGCCAGCAGCCAAGATGGACAGATGTGGGGCTACACCTTC.

The CDR3 DNA is TGCGCCAGCAGCCAAGATGTTCCAGGGGATTATTTCTCCGGGGAGCTGTTTTTT. Translated, it gives CASSQDVPGDYFSGELFF. V usage is TRBV4-3 and J usage is TRBJ2-2; TRBD1 is a possible D gene (6 bases). CDR1 is LGHNA, CDR2 YSLEER, per germline. The length of the CDR3 is 18 residues. V shed 0 bases and J shed 6 bases, with 20 bases lying between them.

V usage is TRBV5-1 and J usage is TRBJ2-3; D is possibly TRBD2 (6 bases). This CDR3 is built from 13 residues. With 4 bases removed from V and 2 bases from J, the gap between germline ends came to 8 bases. Germline V lookup: CDR1 SGHRS, CDR2 YFSETQ. CDR3 loop: CASSREYTDTQYF. CDR3 nucleotides: TGCGCCAGCAGCCGGGAGTACACAGATACGCAGTATTTT.

The V and J genes are TRBV27 and TRBJ1-3; TRBD1 matches 7 bases. The V gene's germline CDR1 is MNHEY and CDR2 SMNVEV (reference sequence). The CDR3 length is 14 residues. Unmatched junction bases numbered 6, after V lost 5 bases and J lost 5 bases. CDR3 in amino acids: CASSPGDSRNTIYF. In nucleotides, the CDR3 is TGTGCCAGCAGTCCAGGGGACAGTAGAAACACCATATATTTT.

J is TRBJ2-2 and V is TRBV5-1; the match to TRBD2 covers 10 bases. With 4 bases clipped from V and 2 bases from J, the junction kept 5 bases outside the gene matches. The germline gives CDR1 SGHRS, CDR2 YFSETQ. The CDR3 is 16 amino acids. The CDR3 protein is CASSVSGGPNTGELFF. CDR3 in DNA: TGCGCCAGCAGCGTTAGCGGGGGGCCTAACACCGGGGAGCTGTTTTTT.

This rearrangement joins TRBV21-1 to TRBJ1-4; TRBD1 was called by the table and not checked on the DNA. TRBV21-1 is recorded as a pseudogene. This CDR3 comprises 15 residues. The CDR3 is CASSKRDRGDEKLFF. CDR3 in DNA: TGTGCCAGCAGCAAAAGGGACAGGGGGGATGAAAAACTGTTTTTT.

The chain joins TRBV5-4 to TRBJ2-1; 8 nucleotides align to TRBD1. The ends lost 4 bases at V and 8 bases at J; junction bases unmatched: 5. The length of the CDR3 is 13 residues. Germline values: CDR1 SGHNT, CDR2 YYREEE (reference sequence). The CDR3 nucleotides are TGTGCCAGCAGCACTGACAGGGGCGATGAGCAGTTCTTC. This encodes CASSTDRGDEQFF.

This clone was picked up a small number of times. The chain links TRBV5-1 to TRBJ1-4, with TRBD1 identical over 10 bases. J was trimmed by 0 bases and V by 3 bases; bases with no gene match: 2. Germline loops: CDR1 SGHRS, CDR2 YFSETQ. The CDR3 length is 16 residues. The CDR3, as DNA: TGCGCCAGCAGCTGGACAGGGGGTGCAACTAATGAAAAACTGTTTTTT. This codes for CASSWTGGATNEKLFF.

The V call is TRBV29-1, the J call TRBJ2-7, with TRBD2 identical over 11 bases. The length of the CDR3 is 16 residues. V shed 5 bases and J 1 base; nucleotides not matched to a gene: 10. Germline loops: CDR1 SQVTM, CDR2 ANQGSEA. The CDR3 DNA reads as TGCAGCGTTTCTGGGCTAGCGGGGGGCTTATCCTACGAGCAGTACTTC. It yields the protein CSVSGLAGGLSYEQYF.

The chain joins TRBV5-4 to TRBJ2-3; possible D gene TRBD1, 5 bases. CDR1 SGHNT and CDR2 YYREEE come from the germline V gene (reference sequence). The CDR3 runs 16 residues. Trimming stripped 1 base from V and 7 bases from J, with 19 bases between. CDR3 coding DNA: TGTGCCAGCAGCTTGTCTTTGGGGCCCTATACATATACGCAGTATTTT. It is translated as CASSLSLGPYTYTQYF.

The chain employs TRBV10-3 and TRBJ1-4; 12 bases are a match to TRBD1. The CDR3 sequence is 17 residues long. Per germline, CDR1 ENHRY and CDR2 SYGVKD. J gave up 7 bases and V 6 bases, and 12 bases lay outside the gene matches. CDR3 in amino acids: CAISEAGTGGRGEKLFF. As DNA, the CDR3 is TGTGCCATCAGCGAAGCCGGGACAGGGGGCAGGGGTGAAAAACTGTTTTTT.

This sequence joins TRBV27 and TRBJ2-7; 11 nucleotides agree with TRBD2. CDR3 size: 16 residues. CDR1 and CDR2 (germline): MNHEY, SMNVEV (reference sequence). V trimming: 3 bases; J trimming: 4 bases; junction bases outside the gene matches: 8. The CDR3 spells CASSFWLAGGPYEQYF. CDR3 coding DNA: TGTGCCAGCAGTTTTTGGCTAGCGGGGGGCCCGTACGAGCAGTACTTC.

This chain connects TRBV11-2 to TRBJ2-6; the D gene is possibly TRBD1 (6 bases). Germline CDR1 is SGHAT and CDR2 is FQNNGV. The length of the CDR3 is 17 residues. The V end lost 5 bases, the J end lost 0 bases, and 14 bases lay between the germline ends. CDR3 in amino acids: CASSATTGASGANVLTF. The CDR3 nucleotides read TGTGCCAGCAGCGCCACGACAGGAGCCTCTGGGGCCAACGTCCTGACTTTC.

The chain links TRBV12-5 to TRBJ2-1, with 7 bases matching TRBD1. V trimming: 4 bases; J trimming: 5 bases; junction bases outside the gene matches: 5. The germline CDR1 and CDR2 sequences are LGHNT and FRNRAP. The CDR3 has 14 amino acids. CDR3 sequence reads: CASGWDRADNEQFF. The CDR3 coding sequence is TGTGCTAGTGGTTGGGACAGAGCAGACAATGAGCAGTTCTTC.

The chain links TRBV2 to TRBJ1-1; 7 bases fit TRBD1. The CDR3 runs to 14 residues. Germline lookup yields CDR1 SNHLY and CDR2 FYNNEI. Losses at the gene ends were 5 bases for V and 8 bases for J; bases not matched to a gene: 11. The CDR3 here is CASSQLTGLREAFF. In DNA form, the CDR3 reads TGTGCCAGCAGTCAGTTGACAGGGCTCAGAGAAGCTTTCTTT.

The J gene is TRBJ2-1, the V gene TRBV20-1; no reliable D call. The CDR3 sequence is 11 residues long. CDR1 DFQATT and CDR2 SNEGSKA come from the germline V gene (reference sequence). V lost 5 bases, J lost 10 bases, and 12 bases lay in between. This chain's CDR3 is CSAPARLEQFF. CDR3 in DNA: TGCAGTGCTCCCGCCCGGTTAGAGCAGTTCTTC.

The genes are TRBV6-5 and TRBJ2-1; TRBD1 is a possible D gene (5 bases). The CDR3 covers 14 residues. The germline V gene has CDR1 MNHEY and CDR2 SVGAGI. V was clipped by 2 bases and J by 5 bases, with 10 bases between them. The CDR3 region has the DNA TGTGCCAGCAGTTACGGGGCATCTAACAATGAGCAGTTCTTC. Translation gives CASSYGASNNEQFF.

The chain uses TRBV10-3 and TRBJ1-2, with TRBD1 matching over 9 bases. Germline values: CDR1 ENHRY, CDR2 SYGVKD. The ends lost 5 bases at V and 4 bases at J; junction bases unmatched: 11. This CDR3 has 16 residues. The CDR3 protein is CAISRGQGEAGYGYTF. In DNA form, the CDR3 reads TGTGCCATCAGTAGGGGACAGGGCGAGGCGGGCTATGGCTACACCTTC.

This chain joins TRBV5-1 and TRBJ1-1, with D perhaps matching TRBD1 (5 bases). The germline V and J ends were trimmed by 0 bases and 5 bases, with 17 bases remaining between them. Germline CDR1 is SGHRS and CDR2 is YFSETQ. The CDR3 contains 16 residues. CDR3: CASSLAWDSLETEAFF. As DNA, the CDR3 is TGCGCCAGCAGCTTGGCCTGGGACTCCCTCGAGACTGAAGCTTTCTTT.

The chain uses TRBV29-1 and TRBJ2-5, with no clear D. V lost 5 bases, J lost 2 bases, and 18 bases lay in between. This CDR3 is 15 amino acids long. Germline-derived CDR1 and CDR2 are SQVTM and ANQGSEA. The CDR3 reads CSVMDPPRWQETQYF. The DNA of the CDR3 is TGCAGCGTTATGGATCCCCCCAGGTGGCAAGAGACCCAGTACTTC.

In this sample, this clone turned up once. This chain links TRBV6-5 with TRBJ1-2, with 7 bases fitting TRBD1. Germline CDR1 reads MNHEY; CDR2 reads SVGAGI. The CDR3 is made up of 13 amino acids. With 5 bases clipped from V and 8 bases from J, the junction kept 8 bases outside the gene matches. The DNA of the CDR3 is TGTGCCAGCAGTCGACAGGGTCATGGGGGCTACACCTTC. As protein: CASSRQGHGGYTF.

The V call is TRBV10-3, the J call TRBJ1-5; D gene uncertain. Germline loops: CDR1 ENHRY, CDR2 SYGVKD. V gave up 8 bases and J gave up 2 bases, with 10 bases separating them. The CDR3 length is 13 residues. The CDR3 sequence is CAIGGQGNQPQHF. The DNA for the CDR3 is TGTGCCATCGGCGGGCAGGGCAATCAGCCCCAGCATTTT.

The rearrangement links TRBV18 to TRBJ1-2; 10 nucleotides align to TRBD1. Trimming removed 5 bases from V and 2 bases from J; junction bases left unmatched: 11. This CDR3 spans 17 amino acids. Per the germline V gene, CDR1 is KGHSH and CDR2 is LQKENI. As DNA, the CDR3 is TGTGCCAGCTCAGGCGGGACAGGGGTCACCTCGAACTATGGCTACACCTTC. Protein product: CASSGGTGVTSNYGYTF.